Below, one T cell receptor (beta chain) is given with its context. Its antigen is unidentified. A read error may produce the germline difference seen at one junction end. This sample is drawn from a study of T cells after yellow fever vaccination. Whole-study findings and limits: Although most clonotypes did not, a small share appeared in both CD4 and CD8 compartments.

Via MiXCR, TCRdb re-called the 5' RACE reads, giving one row per CDR3 protein. Here the sample spans hundreds of thousands of distinct CDR3 sequences, roughly 17% being singletons. Sequencing was performed on PBMCs, taken 5 to 6 days after the first yellow fever vaccination. This TCR was recovered from a man between 18 and 29 years old who received the YFV17D yellow fever vaccine.

The CDR3 is CSARDRVSGPQVF. Written as DNA, the CDR3 is TGCAGTGCTCGGGATCGAGTGTCGGGGCCACAGGTTTTT. The V gene is TRBV20-1, the J gene TRBJ1-1, with D perhaps matching TRBD1 (5 bases). This CDR3 comprises 13 residues. Per the germline V gene, CDR1 is DFQATT and CDR2 is SNEGSKA (reference sequence).